Shown below are 3 T cell receptor beta chains from a single sample sequenced in a study of metastatic and nonmetastatic thyroid tumors. TCRdb re-called clones via MiXCR from the PCR reads. The sample carries over 20,000 clones, more than 25% recorded once. No treatment had been given to any patient before thyroid surgery. Sequenced input: blood. Receptors were obtained from a male donor with papillary thyroid cancer or a benign thyroid nodule (not recorded which). Some clones in this sample may be carry-over from other donors' samples.

Turning to this clone: Compared with germline, one end of the junction differs, possibly owing to a read error. The rearrangement joins TRBV9 to TRBJ2-2, with TRBD2 matching over 9 bases. The CDR3 is made up of 18 amino acids. The V gene's germline CDR1 is SGDLS and CDR2 YYNGEE. The chain's CDR3 is CASRPPGLALSNTGELVF. The CDR3 DNA reads TGTGCCAGCAGGCCCCCGGGACTAGCTCTATCGAACACCGGGGAGCTGGTTTTT.

This chain links TRBV6-1 with TRBJ2-7; D gene ambiguous. The CDR3 covers 13 residues. Germline-derived CDR1 and CDR2 are MNHNS and SASEGT. Trimming pared 5 bases from V and 3 bases from J, leaving 11 bases between. As DNA, the CDR3 is TGTGCCAGCAGTCCCCCGGGTATCTACGAGCAGTACTTC. Translation gives CASSPPGIYEQYF.

This clone was found many times. The CDR3 sequence is CASRLPGRMNTEAFF. Here the CDR3 DNA reads TGCGCCAGCAGGCTCCCCGGACGGATGAACACTGAAGCTTTCTTT. This chain connects TRBV5-1 to TRBJ1-1; D is ambiguous. V lost 5 bases and J lost 0, with 14 bases in between. The CDR3 consists of 15 residues. Germline loops: CDR1 SGHRS, CDR2 YFSETQ.